This T cell receptor (beta chain) stems from a study of OX40 agonist ivuxolimab in advanced cancers. Study observations and caveats: Averaging showed that CD8+ T cells had more expanded clones than CD4+ did.

Germline lookup yields CDR1 MNHNY and CDR2 SVGAGI (reference sequence). J gave up 7 bases and V 6 bases, and 8 bases lay outside the gene matches. The CDR3 has 14 amino acids. This clone was seen a single time. Antigen specificity is unknown. The protocol was immunoSEQ multiplex PCR, while the TCRdb copy is restricted to in-frame clones and leaves out a portion. The table has fewer than 90,000 clones, around 94% seen once. The source material was CD4+ or CD8+ T cells sorted from blood, sampled in a trial of the OX40 agonist ivuxolimab. This sequence was found in an adult with an advanced solid tumor such as melanoma, head and neck, liver or kidney cancer. This sequence joins TRBV6-6 and TRBJ2-2; the match to TRBD1 covers 7 bases. CDR3 protein: CASRPQGKGGELFF. The CDR3 DNA is TGTGCCAGCAGACCACAGGGGAAGGGCGGGGAGCTGTTTTTT.